These 30 T cell receptor beta chains were all obtained from the same sample, sequenced in a study of regulatory T cells in long-lasting Graves disease. Time point in this sample: newly diagnosed GD, antithyroid drugs for less than 3 months. Making the TCR library involved RNA that had been extracted from PBMCs. Both iRepertoire HTBI primers and Arm-PCR of CDR3 regions were used to build the TCR beta libraries. Using its own MiXCR run on the multiplex PCR reads, TCRdb lists one record per CDR3 protein. The sample holds 250,000 to 300,000 distinct CDR3 sequences, approximately 20% seen once. The sample was also linked to a second study, of T cells in Graves' hyperthyroidism and ophthalmopathy.

The specimen was peripheral blood mononuclear cells (PBMCs), collected at new diagnosis, from a patient treated with antithyroid drugs. Receptors originate from a woman in her thirties with Graves disease.

Many counts were recorded for this clonotype. The chain joins TRBV27 to TRBJ2-5, with a weak D call TRBD2 (6 bases). Germline CDR1 MNHEY, CDR2 SMNVEV (reference sequence). Trimming removed 6 bases at V and 6 bases at J, with 11 bases between. There are 12 residues in the CDR3. CDR3 sequence: CASRAGRKTQYF. DNA for the CDR3: TGTGCCAGCAGAGCGGGCCGAAAGACCCAGTACTTC.

Concerning this clonotype itself: One base separates it from a far larger clone, so it is likely a read error. Likely a read error: the CDR3 ends without its conserved phenylalanine or tryptophan. The rearrangement joins TRBV9 to TRBJ1-1; D perhaps matches TRBD1 (5 bases). This CDR3 has 14 amino acids. The germline V gene encodes CDR1 SGDLS and CDR2 YYNGEE. CDR3 sequence reads: CASSVGYRQTEAFL. The CDR3, as DNA: TGTGCCAGCAGTGTAGGTTACAGACAGACTGAAGCTTTCTTG.

Details on this clonotype: The junction shows a germline mismatch at one end, possibly a read error. The chain employs TRBV7-2 and TRBJ2-5, with 7 positions matching TRBD1. The CDR3 runs 13 residues. From germline, CDR1 is SGHTA and CDR2 FQGNSA. The CDR3 DNA follows: TGTGCCAGCAGCTTTAGGGGGCAAGAGATCCAGTACTTC. Amino acids: CASSFRGQEIQYF.

The chain is built from TRBV20-1 and TRBJ2-1, with D perhaps TRBD2 (7 bases). The tail of the sequence fits TRBJ2-4 better, so the J call may be wrong. The length of the CDR3 is 14 residues. Per the germline V gene, CDR1 is DFQATT and CDR2 is SNEGSKA (reference sequence). The CDR3 protein is CSAIPGGTKNIQYF. CDR3 nucleotide sequence: TGCAGTGCCATTCCCGGGGGGACAAAAAACATTCAGTACTTC.

This clonotype was seen at least ten times. V usage is TRBV7-9 and J usage is TRBJ1-1, with D perhaps matching TRBD1 (5 bases). Trimming cost V 3 bases and J 0 bases, with 8 bases left between them. The CDR3 sequence is 14 residues long. CDR1 is SEHNR and CDR2 is FQNEAQ in the germline V gene (reference sequence). CDR3 protein: CASSLGEMNTEAFF. In nucleotides, the CDR3 is TGTGCCAGCAGCTTGGGGGAGATGAACACTGAAGCTTTCTTT.

This clonotype was found many times. This chain links TRBV2 with TRBJ1-2; D call uncertain. CDR3 length: 11 residues. The germline CDR1 and CDR2 sequences are SNHLY and FYNNEI. CDR3 protein: CANEKGYGYTF. The CDR3 DNA sequence: TGTGCAAACGAGAAAGGCTATGGCTACACCTTC.

This chain connects TRBV10-2 to TRBJ1-1; 7 positions agree with TRBD1. CDR3 length: 14 residues. From germline, CDR1 is WSHSY and CDR2 SAAADI. V trimming: 2 bases; J trimming: 10 bases; junction bases outside the gene matches: 10. The CDR3 sequence is CASSEAADRAGAFF. DNA of the CDR3: TGCGCCAGCAGTGAGGCTGCTGACAGGGCGGGAGCTTTCTTT.

This clonotype was observed many times. This chain links TRBV12-3 or TRBV12-4 with TRBJ2-5, with 8 positions matching TRBD2. The CDR3 consists of 15 residues. The ends lost 1 base at V and 5 bases at J; junction bases unmatched: 6. The CDR3 coding sequence is TGTGCCAGCAGTTTAGGGGGGACGGGAGGGGAGACCCAGTACTTC. It encodes CASSLGGTGGETQYF.

The table lists this clonotype with many counts. This chain joins TRBV5-1 and TRBJ1-4; D uncertain. In germline, CDR1 is SGHRS, CDR2 YFSETQ. The ends were cut back, 1 base at V and 0 bases at J, with 7 bases in the middle. The CDR3 has 15 residues. In nucleotides, the CDR3 is TGCGCCAGCAGCTTGTTAGGAACAACTAATGAAAAACTGTTTTTT. This codes for CASSLLGTTNEKLFF. The full variable domain, its missing parts supplied by reference TRBV5-1 and TRBJ1-4, is KAGVTQTPRYLIKTRGQQVTLSCSPISGHRSVSWYQQTPGQGLQFLFEYFSETQRNKGNFPGRFSGRQFSNSRSEMNVSTLELGDSALYLCASSLLGTTNEKLFFGSGTQLSVL.

CDR3 region: CASSPEDGEAFF. The CDR3 coding sequence is TGCGCCAGCAGTCCGGAGGACGGTGAAGCTTTCTTT. J is TRBJ1-1 and V is TRBV4-1; D not resolved. Trimming left V 6 bases short and J 7 bases short, with 12 bases between. The germline V gene encodes CDR1 MGHRA and CDR2 YSYEKL. CDR3 length: 12 amino acids.

The V and J genes are TRBV11-2 and TRBJ2-1; 8 bases are shared with TRBD2. The ends lost 5 bases at V and 7 bases at J; junction bases unmatched: 13. CDR3 length equals 16 residues. CDR1 and CDR2 from the germline V gene are SGHAT and FQNNGV. Here the CDR3 reads CASSLLSGVGPNEQFF. CDR3 DNA: TGTGCCAGCAGCCTCCTTAGCGGGGTTGGTCCTAATGAGCAGTTCTTC.

In the case of this clonotype: This may be a read error: a much more frequent sequence differs by one nucleotide. Here the CDR3 omits its conserved ending phenylalanine or tryptophan, so a read error is the likely source. The chain combines TRBV7-6 with TRBJ1-1; D is unresolved. V lost 3 bases and J lost 2, with 7 bases in between. This CDR3 comprises 13 residues. In germline, CDR1 is SGHVS, CDR2 FNYEAQ. The CDR3, as DNA: TGTGCCAGCAGCTTTCAGACTAACACTGAAGCTTTCTCT. Its protein product is CASSFQTNTEAFS.

The genes are TRBV20-1 and TRBJ1-2; TRBD1 agrees at 7 bases. Germline lookup yields CDR1 DFQATT and CDR2 SNEGSKA (reference sequence). Losses at the gene ends were 4 bases for V and 2 bases for J; bases not matched to a gene: 10. CDR3 length equals 15 residues. The DNA for the CDR3 is TGCAGTGCTACCCTGCCCCGGGACAGCAACTATGGCTACACCTTC. Protein product: CSATLPRDSNYGYTF.

This clonotype has at least ten counts. This chain connects TRBV6-1 to TRBJ1-5; a possible D gene is TRBD1 (5 bases). Trimming shortened V by 6 bases and J by 6 bases, and 12 bases separated the two germline ends. The germline V gene encodes CDR1 MNHNS and CDR2 SASEGT. There are 13 residues in the CDR3. CDR3 sequence reads: CASSRVWGQPQHF. The CDR3 DNA sequence: TGTGCCAGCAGCAGGGTTTGGGGTCAGCCCCAGCATTTT.

The sample holds many counts of this clonotype. The chain uses TRBV10-1 and TRBJ2-3; the D is unclear. CDR3 size: 15 residues. Germline V CDR1 and CDR2: WNHNN, SYGVQD (reference sequence). Trimming shortened V by 3 bases and J by 0 bases, and 10 bases separated the two germline ends. The CDR3 DNA follows: TGCGCCAGCAGTGAAACGGGCGCTAGCACAGATACGCAGTATTTT. Translated, it gives CASSETGASTDTQYF.

Concerning this clonotype: This may be a read error, as it is one base from a much larger clone. The V and J genes are TRBV15 and TRBJ2-5; TRBD1 aligns across 8 bases. With V trimmed by 3 bases and J by 1 base, 7 bases remained unmatched. CDR3 length equals 16 residues. Germline CDR1 reads LNHNV; CDR2 reads YYDKDF (reference sequence). The CDR3 DNA follows: TGTGCCACCAGCAGGGAAGGGACAGGCCTCCAAGAGACCCAGTACTTC. Translation: CATSREGTGLQETQYF.

The chain has TRBV11-2 and TRBJ2-3; D is undetermined. The CDR3 contains 11 residues. Germline V gene data show CDR1 as SGHAT and CDR2 as FQNNGV. The V and J ends lost 6 bases and 5 bases respectively, with 6 bases between them. CDR3 sequence reads: CASSKRDTQYF. The CDR3 nucleotides read TGTGCCAGCAGTAAAAGAGATACGCAGTATTTT.

This clonotype turned up a few times. Relative to the germline gene, one junction end is altered; a read error may explain this. The V call is TRBV7-2, the J call TRBJ2-7, with 12 bases aligning to TRBD2. This CDR3 is built from 16 residues. CDR1 is SGHTA, CDR2 FQGNSA, per germline. The CDR3 sequence is CASSLVSSGGAYERYF. CDR3 nucleotides: TGTGCCAGCAGCTTAGTGTCTAGCGGGGGGGCCTACGAGCGGTACTTC.

This clonotype has a handful of counts. A clone one base away is much larger, so this may be a read error. The chain couples TRBV6-5 to TRBJ1-2; no firm D call. The germline CDR1 and CDR2 sequences are MNHEY and SVGAGI. This CDR3 region has 14 residues. The CDR3 bases are TGTGCCAGCAGTTACGACGGCCCCTTAGAAGGCTACGCCTTC. It encodes CASSYDGPLEGYAF.

This clonotype showed up many times. The CDR3 here is CASSLSGGLYNEQFF. The DNA for the CDR3 is TGTGCCAGCAGTTTAAGCGGGGGCTTATACAATGAGCAGTTCTTC. The genes are TRBV12-3 or TRBV12-4 and TRBJ2-1; 8 bases fit TRBD2. The CDR3 is 15 residues long. Losses at the gene ends were 2 bases for V and 4 bases for J; bases not matched to a gene: 4.

This clonotype was found once. A far bigger clonotype differs at one base, so this is likely a read error. Here the CDR3 reads CASRHISGFTEAFF. The CDR3 DNA reads as TGTGCCAGCAGGCATATCAGTGGATTCACTGAAGCTTTCTTT. The rearrangement uses TRBV11-1 and TRBJ1-1; the D is unclear. The V and J ends lost 6 bases and 4 bases respectively, with 15 bases between them. The CDR3 extends over 14 amino acids. Looked up from germline, CDR1 is SGHAT and CDR2 is FQDESV (reference sequence). Full variable domain (remainder filled in from reference TRBV11-1 and TRBJ1-1): EAEVAQSPRYKITEKSQAVAFWCDPISGHATLYWYRQILGQGPELLVQFQDESVVDDSQLPKDRFSAERLKGVDSTLKIQPAELGDSAMYLCASRHISGFTEAFFGQGTRLTVV.

This clonotype was observed at least ten times. V and J are TRBV7-3 and TRBJ1-2, with a possible D match to TRBD1 (5 bases). V gave up 2 bases and J gave up 3 bases, with 10 bases separating them. Per germline, CDR1 SGHTA and CDR2 FQGTGA. The CDR3 sequence is 14 residues long. In nucleotides, the CDR3 is TGTGCCAGCAGCTTACTCGGGGGGGACTATGGCTACACCTTC. The encoded protein is CASSLLGGDYGYTF.

This clonotype was observed a few times. The gene calls are TRBV12-5 and TRBJ1-1; 10 positions agree with TRBD1. Trimming took 4 bases from V and 1 from J; bases not matched to a gene: 6. The CDR3 runs 16 residues. The germline V gene encodes CDR1 LGHNT and CDR2 FRNRAP. CDR3 region: CASGWRTGGTNTEAFF. The CDR3 DNA reads as TGTGCTAGTGGTTGGCGGACAGGGGGGACGAACACTGAAGCTTTCTTT.

There are many counts of this clonotype. This chain joins TRBV3-1 and TRBJ2-2; 10 bases fit TRBD1. This CDR3 spans 17 amino acids. CDR1 is LGHDT, CDR2 YNNKEL, per germline (reference sequence). The junction had 10 bases not matched to a gene; V was cut back by 5 bases and J by 4 bases. The CDR3 spells CASSETDRGLPTGELFF. The CDR3 DNA is TGTGCCAGCAGCGAAACCGACAGGGGGCTTCCCACCGGGGAGCTGTTTTTT.

This clonotype was seen at least ten times. V usage is TRBV20-1 and J usage is TRBJ1-1, with D tentatively TRBD1 (5 bases). Germline assignment: CDR1 DFQATT and CDR2 SNEGSKA (reference sequence). The V end lost 4 bases, the J end lost 0 bases, and 9 bases lay between the germline ends. CDR3 length equals 13 residues. CDR3 region: CSAKRGLNTEAFF. The CDR3 DNA is TGCAGTGCTAAAAGGGGATTGAACACTGAAGCTTTCTTT.

This clonotype was found a few times. J is TRBJ2-5 and V is TRBV9; D possibly corresponds to TRBD1 (5 bases). The germline gives CDR1 SGDLS, CDR2 YYNGEE. The V and J ends lost 0 bases and 1 base respectively, with 10 bases between them. This CDR3 contains 15 residues. The DNA of the CDR3 is TGTGCCAGCAGCGTAGAGGTCCAGGGCCAAGAGACCCAGTACTTC. Its translation is CASSVEVQGQETQYF.

This clonotype has only a few counts. CDR3 loop: CASSRTLTGYWEPQHF. Here the CDR3 DNA reads TGTGCCAGCAGTCGCACCTTGACAGGATATTGGGAGCCCCAGCATTTT. V and J are TRBV2 and TRBJ1-5; maybe TRBD1 (6 bases). Trimming removed 5 bases at V and 8 bases at J, with 22 bases between. This CDR3 is 16 amino acids long. CDR1 is SNHLY and CDR2 is FYNNEI in the germline V gene.

This clonotype was seen at least ten times. The rearrangement joins TRBV6-1 to TRBJ1-1, with a tentative D call TRBD1 (6 bases). V shed 5 bases and J shed 1 base, with 11 bases lying between them. The CDR3 is made up of 14 amino acids. Germline assignment: CDR1 MNHNS and CDR2 SASEGT. The CDR3 nucleotides read TGTGCCAGCAGTAACAGGGCGCAGAACACTGAAGCTTTCTTT. This gives the protein CASSNRAQNTEAFF.

In its sample, this clonotype was seen a few times. Being one base from a much bigger clone, this may be a read error. The genes are TRBV7-3 and TRBJ2-3; tentative D call: TRBD1 (5 bases). Germline assignment: CDR1 SGHTA and CDR2 FQGTGA. There are 15 residues in the CDR3. This CDR3 reads CASSLGARLTGTQYF. The CDR3 nucleotides are TGTGCCAGCAGCTTAGGGGCCCGCCTCACAGGTACGCAGTATTTT.

This clonotype was observed a handful of times. The V and J genes are TRBV6-5 and TRBJ1-6; 7 bases fit TRBD1. The V segment lost 2 bases and the J segment 7 bases; nucleotides outside the gene matches: 5. Germline V gives CDR1 MNHEY, CDR2 SVGAGI. The CDR3 runs 15 residues. The CDR3: CASSYTGTVNSPLHF. The DNA for the CDR3 is TGTGCCAGCAGTTACACCGGGACAGTGAATTCACCCCTCCACTTT.